The TCR beta chain under discussion was sequenced for a study of spatial heterogeneity in lung cancer (dated by TCRdb to the late 2010s). About the study as a whole: Donors were over 60 patients with early-stage, untreated non-small cell lung cancer from the lung TRACERx cohort. In non-small cell lung cancer, the study made a quantitative comparison of TCR alpha and beta repertoires among multiple tumor regions, matched nontumor lung and blood. In the raw uncorrected reads, each unique combination of TCR and UMI appeared more than ten times on average. Follow-up PBMC samples were sequenced whenever available, with a median time to follow-up of 2 to 3 years after resection. Nonsynonymous mutation counts, determined by whole-exome sequencing of tumor tissue, were related to features of the TCR repertoire. At surgery, some 200 tumor regions, around 65 matched nontumor lung samples and fewer than 60 PBMC samples were TCR-sequenced for both alpha and beta chains. Beta-chain transcripts were consistently detected in greater numbers than alpha-chain transcripts, which likely reflects a higher abundance of beta-chain transcripts. The investigation overall reported the following: Only 13 to 15 patients were included in the comparisons of baseline and follow-up blood repertoires. Ubiquitous expanded tumor TCRs showed up in blood more often at tumor resection than at routine follow-up. Confirming at a functional level the hypothesis that regional TCRs recognize regional mutations was considered to require additional single-cell paired TCR alpha and beta sequencing.

Including the terminal cysteine and phenylalanine, the CDR3 comprises 12 residues. Only the CDR3 region is kept as DNA, spanning 36 bases read in frame from base 1. The germline V gene yields SGHTA for CDR1 and FQGNSA for CDR2. The time point label on this specimen signifies: blood at routine non-recurrence follow-up after resection. Without any cell sorting, TCR sequencing was performed on whole RNA extracted either from tumor and nontumor lung tissue or from cryopreserved PBMC samples. Only patients for whom sufficient RNA was available from at least two tumor regions were selected for TCR sequencing. A note on this clonotype: Its antigen target is currently unknown. A read error may be the cause here, since a much bigger clone is one base away.

The library was built by means of 5' RACE. Sequenced using a NextSeq 500. The TCR library protocol attached a unique molecular identifier to each TCR cDNA molecule to allow correction of PCR and sequencing errors. As for the original processing: TCR identification, UMI-based error correction and CDR3 extraction were all carried out with Decombinator tools. Expanded TCRs were defined as those above a frequency of 2 per 1,000, corresponding to the top 1% of the tumor frequency distribution. Renyi diversity was calculated using the R vegan package after each repertoire was subsampled 100 times to 5,000 TCRs. CDR3 similarity networks were built from amino acid triplet string-kernel similarity, connecting CDR3s with pairwise similarity above 0.82. TCRdb reworked the public reads: Q25 trimming with fastp, MiXCR clone assembly, productive beta chains retained. Rows matching on CDR3 protein sequence are summarized as one entry with the most common DNA and genes. The V and J calls were not made by the authors but by TCRdb's processing. A total of 20,000 to 25,000 distinct CDR3 sequences appear in this sample, about a tenth of them only once. Roughly a fifth of the sample is held by the ten biggest clonotypes.

This clonotype was obtained from a male donor with early-stage non-small cell lung cancer. The rearrangement joined TRBV7-2 to TRBJ2-5; no D gene can be assigned with confidence. The sequenced sample was PBMCs, obtained at follow-up. In nucleotide form, the sequence is TGTGCCAACAGCTCACAAGGGGAGACCCAGTACTTC. This codes for CANSSQGETQYF.